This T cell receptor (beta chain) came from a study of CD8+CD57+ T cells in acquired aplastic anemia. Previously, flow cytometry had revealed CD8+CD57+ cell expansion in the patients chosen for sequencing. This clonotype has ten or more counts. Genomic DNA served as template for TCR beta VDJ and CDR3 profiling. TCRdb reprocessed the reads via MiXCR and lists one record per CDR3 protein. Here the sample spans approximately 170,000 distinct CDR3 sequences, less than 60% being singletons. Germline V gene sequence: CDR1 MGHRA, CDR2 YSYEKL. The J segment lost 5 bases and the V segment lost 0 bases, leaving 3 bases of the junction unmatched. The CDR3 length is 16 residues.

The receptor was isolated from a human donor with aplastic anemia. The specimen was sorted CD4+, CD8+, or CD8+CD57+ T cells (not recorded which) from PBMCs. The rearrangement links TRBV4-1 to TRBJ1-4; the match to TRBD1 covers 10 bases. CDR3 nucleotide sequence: TGCGCCAGCAGCCAAGAAGGGACAGGGGTAAATGAAAAACTGTTTTTT. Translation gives CASSQEGTGVNEKLFF.